This TCR beta chain was profiled in a study of control samples from healthy donors and cancer patients. Produced via immunoSEQ multiplex PCR; TCRdb's table is partial and in-frame only. The profile shows some 130,000 clones, roughly 95% of them singletons. Germline V gene data show CDR1 as GTSNPN and CDR2 as SVGIG (reference sequence). This CDR3 comprises 13 residues. The trim removed 3 bases at V and 9 bases at J, leaving 5 bases unmatched. The TCR was taken from a young man in good health. The sequencing sample was made of blood. The chain couples TRBV30 to TRBJ1-6; 7 bases fit TRBD1. CDR3 DNA sequence: TGTGCCTGGAGCGCCGGGACAGTTTCACCCCTCCACTTT. It translates to CAWSAGTVSPLHF.